The T cell receptor beta chain under discussion was sequenced for a study of blood T cell repertoires in COVID-19. Background on the study: COVID-19 samples, acute and convalescent, were from the United States, Italy and Spain. T cells, B-cell-depleted T cells, or PBMCs provided the cDNA or gDNA that served as material.

CDR1 is SGHTS and CDR2 is YDEGEE in the germline V gene. The CDR3 length is 12 residues. As originally analysed: Estimated nucleated cell counts came from reference gene primer amplification. The table came from immunoSEQ multiplex PCR; TCRdb's copy has only in-frame clones and leaves some out. V and J calls and clone size are given by that table; D and trimming were obtained from the DNA. The sample lists approximately 190,000 clones; 65% to 85% were seen once. About this clone itself: Compared with germline, one end of the junction differs, possibly owing to a read error.

This receptor was identified in a man in his sixties with active or convalescent COVID-19. The chain is built from TRBV5-8 and TRBJ1-1; no clear D gene. Sample: peripheral blood. CDR3 DNA sequence: TGTGCCAGCAGCTTTAAGCGGGCTGACGCTTTCTTT. Its protein product is CASSFKRADAFF.